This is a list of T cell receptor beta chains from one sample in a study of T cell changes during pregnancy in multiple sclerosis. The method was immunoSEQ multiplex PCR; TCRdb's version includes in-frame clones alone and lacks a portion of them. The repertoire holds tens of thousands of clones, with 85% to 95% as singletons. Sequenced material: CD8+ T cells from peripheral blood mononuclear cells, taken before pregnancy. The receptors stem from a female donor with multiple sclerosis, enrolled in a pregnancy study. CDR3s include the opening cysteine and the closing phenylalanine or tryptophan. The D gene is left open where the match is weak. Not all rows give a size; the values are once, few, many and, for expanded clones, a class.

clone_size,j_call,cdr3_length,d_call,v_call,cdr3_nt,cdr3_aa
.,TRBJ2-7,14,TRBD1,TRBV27,TGTGCCAGCAGTTCCAGACAGGGTCGCTACGAGCAGTACTTC,CASSSRQGRYEQYF
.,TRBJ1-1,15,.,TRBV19,TGTGCCAGTAGTATTGTCGACGGGGGGAACACTGAAGCTTTCTTT,CASSIVDGGNTEAFF
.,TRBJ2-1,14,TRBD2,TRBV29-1,TGCAGCGTTTCTAGCGGGAGGGTTGATGGTGAGCAGTTCTTC,CSVSSGRVDGEQFF
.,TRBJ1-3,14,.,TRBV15,TGTGCCACCAGCAGAGCGGTTTGGGGAAACACCATATATTTT,CATSRAVWGNTIYF
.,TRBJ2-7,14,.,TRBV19,TGTGCCAGTAGTGCCTCCCATAGCTCCTACGAGCAGTACTTC,CASSASHSSYEQYF
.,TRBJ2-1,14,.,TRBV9,TGTGCCAGCAGCGTAGGACAACCCTACAATGAGCAGTTCTTC,CASSVGQPYNEQFF
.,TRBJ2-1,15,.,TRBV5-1,TGCGCCAGCACCCCGACTACTAGCTCCTACAATGAGCAGTTCTTC,CASTPTTSSYNEQFF
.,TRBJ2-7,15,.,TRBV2,TGTGCCAGCAGTGAACCCAGCGTTAGCTCCTACGAGCAGTACTTC,CASSEPSVSSYEQYF
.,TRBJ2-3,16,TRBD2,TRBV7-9,TGTGCCAGCAGCCCACAGCGGGAGGTTGGGTCAGATACGCAGTATTTT,CASSPQREVGSDTQYF
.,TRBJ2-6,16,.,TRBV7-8,TGTGCCAGCAGCTTACGGAGGGACTCTGGGGCCAACGTCCTGACTTTC,CASSLRRDSGANVLTF
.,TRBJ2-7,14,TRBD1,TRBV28,TGTGCCAGCAGTCCTCGGACAGGGTCCTACGAGCAGTACTTC,CASSPRTGSYEQYF
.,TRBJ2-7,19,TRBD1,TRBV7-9,TGTGCCAGCAGCCCCCCAGGGGGCGCGAAGACCCAAACTCCCTACGAGCAGTACTTC,CASSPPGGAKTQTPYEQYF
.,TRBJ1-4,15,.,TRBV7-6,TGTGCCAGCAGCTTAGCGCGAGGGTCTAATGAAAAACTGTTTTTT,CASSLARGSNEKLFF
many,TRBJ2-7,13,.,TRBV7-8,TGTGCCAGCAGCTGGGCGCAGGGGAACGAGCAGTACTTC,CASSWAQGNEQYF
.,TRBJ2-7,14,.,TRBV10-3,TGTGCCATCAGTGATCCAGGCCTCTCCTACGAGCAGTACTTC,CAISDPGLSYEQYF
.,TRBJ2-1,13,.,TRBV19,TGTGCCAGTAGTTCGGGTCTCCACAATGAGCAGTTCTTC,CASSSGLHNEQFF
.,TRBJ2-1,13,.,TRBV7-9,TGTGCCAGCAGCGGGCAGACCCGCCAGAGTCCGTTCTTC,CASSGQTRQSPFF
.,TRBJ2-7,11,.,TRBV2,TGTGCCAGCAACCTTGGGAGCGAGCAGTACTTC,CASNLGSEQYF
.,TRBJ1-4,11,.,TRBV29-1,TGCAGCGTTGAAGACAGGGGAGAACTGTTTTTT,CSVEDRGELFF
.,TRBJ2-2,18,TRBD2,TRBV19,TGTGCCAGTAGTATAGCTTTTGGGGGACTAGGGAACACCGGGGAGCTGTTTTTT,CASSIAFGGLGNTGELFF
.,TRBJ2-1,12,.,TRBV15,TGTGCCACCAGTGGACTAAACAATGAGCAGTTCTTC,CATSGLNNEQFF
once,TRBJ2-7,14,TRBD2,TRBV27,TGTGCCACCCGACTAGCGGGGAGCTCCTACGAGCAGTACTTC,CATRLAGSSYEQYF
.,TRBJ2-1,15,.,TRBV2,TGTGCCAGCAGTGGTTCCTCCCTCTCCTACAATGAGCAGTTCTTC,CASSGSSLSYNEQFF
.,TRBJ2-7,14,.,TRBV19,TGTGCCAGTAGTATAGCTGGCATCTTTTACGAGCAGTACTTC,CASSIAGIFYEQYF
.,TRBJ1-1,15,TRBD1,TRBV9,TGTGCCAGCAGCGTAGCTTGGGACAGCTCCACTGAAGCTTTCTTT,CASSVAWDSSTEAFF
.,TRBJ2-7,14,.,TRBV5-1,TGCGCCAGCAGCTTGGTCACAGGTCGCCTCGAGCAGTACTTC,CASSLVTGRLEQYF
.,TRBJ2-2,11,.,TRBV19,TGTGCCAGTAGTTTCGCCGGGGAGCTGTTTTTT,CASSFAGELFF
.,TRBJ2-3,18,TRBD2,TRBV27,TGTGCCAGCAGTTTATACCCTATGCCGGGACTAGCGGGAGGAACGCAGTATTTT,CASSLYPMPGLAGGTQYF
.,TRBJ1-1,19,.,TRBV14,TGTGCCAGCAGCCAAGATTGGAGAGGGAGAACTGGGCGAGACACTGAAGCTTTCTTT,CASSQDWRGRTGRDTEAFF
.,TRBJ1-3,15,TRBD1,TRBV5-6,TGTGCCAGCAGCTTGTTACAGGGGTTCGGAAACACCATATATTTT,CASSLLQGFGNTIYF
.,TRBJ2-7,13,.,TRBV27,TGTGCCAGCAGTGGAGGGAGGACCTACGAGCAGTACTTC,CASSGGRTYEQYF
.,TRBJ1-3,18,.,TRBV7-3,TGTGCCAGCAGCTCTCCCTTGCGACAGCTTACCTCTGGAAACACCATATATTTT,CASSSPLRQLTSGNTIYF
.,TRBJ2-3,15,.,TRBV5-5,TGTGCCAGCAGCTTGGCGCCAGGGAGCACAGATACGCAGTATTTT,CASSLAPGSTDTQYF
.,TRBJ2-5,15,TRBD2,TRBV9,TGTGCCAGCAGCGATTCTAGCGGGAGTAAGGAGACCCAGTACTTC,CASSDSSGSKETQYF
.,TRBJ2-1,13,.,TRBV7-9,TGTGCCAGCAGCGTCCGGTCGGAGGGTGAGCAGTTCTTC,CASSVRSEGEQFF
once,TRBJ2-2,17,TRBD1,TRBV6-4,TGTGCCAGCAGTGACTCCGGGACAGGGTCGAACACCGGGGAGCTGTTTTTT,CASSDSGTGSNTGELFF
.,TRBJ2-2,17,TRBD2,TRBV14,TGTGCCAGCAGCCAAGAGGCGGCGGGAGGGCCCACCGGGGAGCTGTTTTTT,CASSQEAAGGPTGELFF
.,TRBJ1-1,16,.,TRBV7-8,TGTGCCAGCAGCTGGGCCCGGGCGGGGATGAACACTGAAGCTTTCTTT,CASSWARAGMNTEAFF
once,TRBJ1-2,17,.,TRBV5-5,TGTGCCAGCAGCTTGTCCCCAATGCAGGATCGGATCTATGGCTACACCTTC,CASSLSPMQDRIYGYTF
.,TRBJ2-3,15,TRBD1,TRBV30,TGTGCCTGGAGACAGCCGGGACAGCTCACAGATACGCAGTATTTT,CAWRQPGQLTDTQYF
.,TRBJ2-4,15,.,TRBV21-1,TGTGCCATCCGGGGGGGCGCCCTAGCCAAAAACATTCAGTACTTC,CAIRGGALAKNIQYF
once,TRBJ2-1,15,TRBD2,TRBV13,TGTGCCAGCAGCCCACTAGCGGGAGACGTCAATGAGCAGTTCTTC,CASSPLAGDVNEQFF
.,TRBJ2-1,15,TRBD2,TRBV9,TGTGCCAGCAGCGACCTAGCGGGAGCCTACAATGAGCAGTTCTTC,CASSDLAGAYNEQFF
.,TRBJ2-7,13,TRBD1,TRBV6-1,TGTGCCAGCAGGGCGACAGGGCTAGACGAGCAGTACTTC,CASRATGLDEQYF
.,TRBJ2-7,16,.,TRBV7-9,TGTGCCAGCAGCCCCATGGACTTCCCCCGGCGCTACGAGCAGTACTTC,CASSPMDFPRRYEQYF
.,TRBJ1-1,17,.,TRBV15,TGTGCCACCAGCAGAGAGCGCAGGAAACCCCTGAACACTGAAGCTTTCTTT,CATSRERRKPLNTEAFF